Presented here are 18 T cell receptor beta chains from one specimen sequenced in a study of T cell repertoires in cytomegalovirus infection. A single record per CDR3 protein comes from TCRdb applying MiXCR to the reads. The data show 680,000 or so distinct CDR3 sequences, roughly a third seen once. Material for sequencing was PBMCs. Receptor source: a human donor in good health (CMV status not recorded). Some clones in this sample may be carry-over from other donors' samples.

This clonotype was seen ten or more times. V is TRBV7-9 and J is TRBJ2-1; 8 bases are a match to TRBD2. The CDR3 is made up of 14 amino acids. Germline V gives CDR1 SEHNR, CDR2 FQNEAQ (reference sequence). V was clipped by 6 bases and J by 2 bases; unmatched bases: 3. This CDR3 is CASRREAAYNEQFF. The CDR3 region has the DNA TGTGCCAGCAGGCGGGAGGCCGCCTACAATGAGCAGTTCTTC.

CDR3 loop: CSVSDQVAGLYEQYF. The CDR3 DNA sequence: TGCAGTGTTAGCGACCAAGTAGCGGGACTCTACGAGCAGTACTTC. The chain has TRBV20-1 and TRBJ2-7; the match to TRBD2 covers 8 bases. J was trimmed by 3 bases and V by 7 bases; bases with no gene match: 14. Germline-derived CDR1 and CDR2 are DFQATT and SNEGSKA (reference sequence). This CDR3 region has 15 residues.

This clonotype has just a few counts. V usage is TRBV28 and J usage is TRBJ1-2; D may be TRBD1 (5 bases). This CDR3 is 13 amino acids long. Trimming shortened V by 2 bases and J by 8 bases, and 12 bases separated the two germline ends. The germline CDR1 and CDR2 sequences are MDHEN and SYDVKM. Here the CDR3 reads CASSLGTFKGYTF. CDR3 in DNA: TGTGCCAGCAGTTTAGGGACCTTTAAAGGCTACACCTTC.

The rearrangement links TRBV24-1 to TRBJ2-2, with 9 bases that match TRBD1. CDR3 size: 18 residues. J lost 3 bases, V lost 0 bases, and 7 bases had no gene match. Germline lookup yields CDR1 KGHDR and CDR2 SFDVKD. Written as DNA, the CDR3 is TGTGCCACCAGTGATTTGCACATTCGGACAGGGGACACCGGGGAGCTGTTTTTT. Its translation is CATSDLHIRTGDTGELFF.

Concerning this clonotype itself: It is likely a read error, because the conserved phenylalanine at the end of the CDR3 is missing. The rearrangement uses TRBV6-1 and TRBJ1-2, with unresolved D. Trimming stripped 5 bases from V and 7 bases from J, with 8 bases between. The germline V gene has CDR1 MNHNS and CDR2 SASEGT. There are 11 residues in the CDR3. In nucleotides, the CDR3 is TGTGCCAGCAGTACGGGGTTTGGCTACACCTTA. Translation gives CASSTGFGYTL.

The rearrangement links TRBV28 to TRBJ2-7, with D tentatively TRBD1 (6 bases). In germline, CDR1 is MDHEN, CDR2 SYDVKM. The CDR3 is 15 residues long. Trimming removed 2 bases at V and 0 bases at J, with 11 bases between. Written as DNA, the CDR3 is TGTGCCAGCAGTTTAATGGGACAAAGCTCCTACGAGCAGTACTTC. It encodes CASSLMGQSSYEQYF.

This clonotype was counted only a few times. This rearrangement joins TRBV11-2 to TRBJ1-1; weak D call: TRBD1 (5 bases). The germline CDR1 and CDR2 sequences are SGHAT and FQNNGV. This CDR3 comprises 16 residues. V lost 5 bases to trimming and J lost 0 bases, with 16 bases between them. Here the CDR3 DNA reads TGTGCCAGCAGCCTAGCGTCGGGACCTATGAACACTGAAGCTTTCTTT. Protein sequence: CASSLASGPMNTEAFF.

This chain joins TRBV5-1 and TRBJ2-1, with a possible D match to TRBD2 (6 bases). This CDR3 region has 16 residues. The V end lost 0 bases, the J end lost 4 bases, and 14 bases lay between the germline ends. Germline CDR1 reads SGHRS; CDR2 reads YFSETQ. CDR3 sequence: CASSLGGGLAYNEQFF. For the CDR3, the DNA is TGCGCCAGCAGCTTGGGTGGCGGTCTAGCGTACAATGAGCAGTTCTTC.

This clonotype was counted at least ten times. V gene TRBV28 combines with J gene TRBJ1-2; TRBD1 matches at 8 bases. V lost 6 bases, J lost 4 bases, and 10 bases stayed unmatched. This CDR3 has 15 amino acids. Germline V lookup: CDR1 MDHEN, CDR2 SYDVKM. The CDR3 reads CASRESGDRIYGYTF. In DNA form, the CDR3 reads TGTGCCAGCAGGGAATCAGGGGACAGGATCTATGGCTACACCTTC.

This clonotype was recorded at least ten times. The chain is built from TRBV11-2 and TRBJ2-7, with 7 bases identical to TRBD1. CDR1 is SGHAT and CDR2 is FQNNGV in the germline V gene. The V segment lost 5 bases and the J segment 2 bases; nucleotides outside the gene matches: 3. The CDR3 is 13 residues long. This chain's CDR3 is CASSMDRPYEQYF. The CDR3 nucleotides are TGTGCCAGCAGCATGGACAGGCCCTACGAGCAGTACTTC. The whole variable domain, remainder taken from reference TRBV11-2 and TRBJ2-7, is EAGVAQSPRYKIIEKRQSVAFWCNPISGHATLYWYQQILGQGPKLLIQFQNNGVVDDSQLPKDRFSAERLKGVDSTLKIQPAKLEDSAVYLCASSMDRPYEQYFGPGTRLTVT.

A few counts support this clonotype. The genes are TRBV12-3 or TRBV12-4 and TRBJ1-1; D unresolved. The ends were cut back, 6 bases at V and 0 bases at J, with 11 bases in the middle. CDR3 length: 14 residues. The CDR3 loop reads CASRLTELNTEAFF. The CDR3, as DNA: TGTGCCAGCAGGCTGACGGAATTGAACACTGAAGCTTTCTTT.

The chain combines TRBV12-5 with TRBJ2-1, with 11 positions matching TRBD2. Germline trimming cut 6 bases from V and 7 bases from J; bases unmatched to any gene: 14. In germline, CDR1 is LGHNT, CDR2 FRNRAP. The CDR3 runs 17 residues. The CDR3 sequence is CASGLVLAGALGNEQFF. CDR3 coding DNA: TGTGCTAGTGGACTTGTACTAGCGGGAGCCTTGGGGAATGAGCAGTTCTTC.

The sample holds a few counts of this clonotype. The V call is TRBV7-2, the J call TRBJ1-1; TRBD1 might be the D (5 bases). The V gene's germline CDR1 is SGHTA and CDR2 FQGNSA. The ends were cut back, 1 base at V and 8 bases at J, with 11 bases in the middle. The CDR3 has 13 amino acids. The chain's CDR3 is CASSLVGGREAFF. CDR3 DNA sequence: TGTGCCAGCAGCTTAGTTGGGGGTAGGGAAGCTTTCTTT.

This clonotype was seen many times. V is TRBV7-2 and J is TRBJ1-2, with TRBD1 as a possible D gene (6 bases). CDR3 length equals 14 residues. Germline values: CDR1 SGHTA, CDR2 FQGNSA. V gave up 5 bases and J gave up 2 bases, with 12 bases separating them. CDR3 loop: CASSQYTGNYGYTF. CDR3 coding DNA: TGTGCCAGCAGCCAATATACAGGGAACTATGGCTACACCTTC.

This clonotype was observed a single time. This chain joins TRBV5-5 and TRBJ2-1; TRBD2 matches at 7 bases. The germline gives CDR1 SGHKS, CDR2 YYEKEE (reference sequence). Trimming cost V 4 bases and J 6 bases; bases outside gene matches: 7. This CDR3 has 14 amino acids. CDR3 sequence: CASSPTTSTNEQFF. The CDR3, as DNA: TGTGCCAGCAGCCCCACGACTAGCACCAATGAGCAGTTCTTC.

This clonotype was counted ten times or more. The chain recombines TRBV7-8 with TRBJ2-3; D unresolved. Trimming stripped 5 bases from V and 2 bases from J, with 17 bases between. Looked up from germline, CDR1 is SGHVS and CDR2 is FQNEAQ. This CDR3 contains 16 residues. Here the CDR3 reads CASSPSWLPNTDTQYF. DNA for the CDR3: TGTGCCAGCAGCCCATCATGGTTGCCTAACACAGATACGCAGTATTTT.

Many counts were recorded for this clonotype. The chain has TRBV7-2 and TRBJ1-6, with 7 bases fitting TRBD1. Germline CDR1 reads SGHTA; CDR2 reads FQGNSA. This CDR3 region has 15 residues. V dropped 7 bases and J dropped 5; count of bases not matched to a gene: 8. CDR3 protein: CASIFQGGDNSPLHF. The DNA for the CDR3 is TGTGCCAGCATTTTCCAGGGGGGCGATAATTCACCCCTCCACTTT.

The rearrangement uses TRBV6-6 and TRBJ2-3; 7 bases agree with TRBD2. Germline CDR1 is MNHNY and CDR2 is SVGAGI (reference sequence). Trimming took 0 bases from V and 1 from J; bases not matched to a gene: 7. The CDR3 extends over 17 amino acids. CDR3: CASSYSQGTSGTDTQYF. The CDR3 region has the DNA TGTGCCAGCAGTTACTCGCAAGGCACTAGCGGCACAGATACGCAGTATTTT.